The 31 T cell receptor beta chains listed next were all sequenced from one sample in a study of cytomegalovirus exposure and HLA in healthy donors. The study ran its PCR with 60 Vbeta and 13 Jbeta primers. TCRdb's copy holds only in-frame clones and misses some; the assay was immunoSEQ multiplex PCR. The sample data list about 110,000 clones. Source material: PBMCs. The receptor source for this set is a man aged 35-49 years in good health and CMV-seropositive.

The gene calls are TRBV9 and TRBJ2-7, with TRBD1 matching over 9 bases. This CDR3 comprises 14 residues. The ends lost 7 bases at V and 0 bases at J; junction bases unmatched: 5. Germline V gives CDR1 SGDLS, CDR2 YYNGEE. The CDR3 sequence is CASGRDRDSYEQYF. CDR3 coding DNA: TGTGCCAGCGGCCGGGACAGGGACTCCTACGAGCAGTACTTC.

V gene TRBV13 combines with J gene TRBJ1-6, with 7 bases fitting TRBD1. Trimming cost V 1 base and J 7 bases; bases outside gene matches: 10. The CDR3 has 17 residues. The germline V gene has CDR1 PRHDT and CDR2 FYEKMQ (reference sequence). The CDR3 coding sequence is TGTGCCAGCAGCTTAGCCTTATCCTCGGGACAGAATTCACCCCTCCACTTT. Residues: CASSLALSSGQNSPLHF.

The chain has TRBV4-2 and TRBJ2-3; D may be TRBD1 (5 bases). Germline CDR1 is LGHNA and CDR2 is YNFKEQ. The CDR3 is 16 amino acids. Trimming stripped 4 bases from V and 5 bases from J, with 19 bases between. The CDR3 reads CASSLYQGAEIDTQYF. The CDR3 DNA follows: TGTGCCAGCAGCCTCTACCAAGGGGCCGAGATAGATACGCAGTATTTT.

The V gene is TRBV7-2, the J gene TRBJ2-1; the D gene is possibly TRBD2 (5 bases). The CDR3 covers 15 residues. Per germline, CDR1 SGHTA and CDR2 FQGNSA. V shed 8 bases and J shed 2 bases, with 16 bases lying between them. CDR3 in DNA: TGTGCCAGCTATCGGGATGAGACCACCTACAATGAGCAGTTCTTC. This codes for CASYRDETTYNEQFF.

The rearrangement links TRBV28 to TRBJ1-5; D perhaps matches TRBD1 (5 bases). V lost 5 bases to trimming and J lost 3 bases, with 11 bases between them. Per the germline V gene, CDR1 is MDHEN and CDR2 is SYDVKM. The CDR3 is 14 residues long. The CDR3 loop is CASSQTGPNQPQHF. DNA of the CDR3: TGTGCCAGCAGTCAAACAGGTCCCAATCAGCCCCAGCATTTT. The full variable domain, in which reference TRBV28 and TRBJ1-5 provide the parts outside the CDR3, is DVKVTQSSRYLVKRTGEKVFLECVQDMDHENMFWYRQDPGLGLRLIYFSYDVKMKEKGDIPEGYSVSREKKERFSLILESASTNQTSMYLCASSQTGPNQPQHFGDGTRLSIL.

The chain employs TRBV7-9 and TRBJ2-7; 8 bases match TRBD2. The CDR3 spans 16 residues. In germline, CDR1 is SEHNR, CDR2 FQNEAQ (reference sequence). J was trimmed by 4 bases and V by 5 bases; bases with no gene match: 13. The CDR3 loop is CASSPRAGGKGYEQYF. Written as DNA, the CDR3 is TGTGCCAGCAGCCCCCGTGCGGGGGGCAAGGGATACGAGCAGTACTTC.

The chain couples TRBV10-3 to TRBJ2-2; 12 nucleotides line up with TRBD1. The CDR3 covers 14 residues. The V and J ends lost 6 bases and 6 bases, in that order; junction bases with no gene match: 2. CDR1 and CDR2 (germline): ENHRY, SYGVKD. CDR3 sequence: CAIRGQGAAGELFF. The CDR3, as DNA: TGTGCCATCAGGGGACAGGGGGCCGCCGGGGAGCTGTTTTTT.

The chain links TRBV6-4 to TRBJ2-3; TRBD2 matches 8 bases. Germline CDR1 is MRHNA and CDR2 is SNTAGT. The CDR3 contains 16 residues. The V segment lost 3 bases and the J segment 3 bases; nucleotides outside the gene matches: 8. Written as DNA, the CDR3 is TGTGCCAGCAGTGAACTAAGCGGGAGTGGGACAGATACGCAGTATTTT. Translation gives CASSELSGSGTDTQYF.

The CDR3 bases are TGTGCCAGCAGCGGTTTGACAGGGACCCTAAATGAAAAACTGTTTTTT. Translating gives CASSGLTGTLNEKLFF. This chain connects TRBV9 to TRBJ1-4; 7 bases match TRBD1. V dropped 3 bases and J dropped 5; count of bases not matched to a gene: 10. This CDR3 is 16 amino acids long. Germline V gives CDR1 SGDLS, CDR2 YYNGEE.

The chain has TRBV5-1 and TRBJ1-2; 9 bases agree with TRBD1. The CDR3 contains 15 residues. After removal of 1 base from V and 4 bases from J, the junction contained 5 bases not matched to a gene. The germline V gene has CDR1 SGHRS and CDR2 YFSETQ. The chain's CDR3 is CASSLSAGQGYGYTF. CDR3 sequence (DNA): TGCGCCAGCAGCTTGTCGGCGGGACAGGGCTATGGCTACACCTTC.

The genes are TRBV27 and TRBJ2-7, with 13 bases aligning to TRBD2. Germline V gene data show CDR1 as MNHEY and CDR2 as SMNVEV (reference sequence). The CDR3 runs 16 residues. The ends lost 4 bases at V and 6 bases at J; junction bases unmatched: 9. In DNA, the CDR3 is TGTGCCAGCAGTTACGGACTAGCGGGAGTTCAGTCCGAGCAGTACTTC. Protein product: CASSYGLAGVQSEQYF.

For the CDR3, the DNA is TGTGCCAGCAGCCAGAACAGGGCTCACACTGAAGCTTTCTTT. It encodes CASSQNRAHTEAFF. This chain connects TRBV7-2 to TRBJ1-1, with D perhaps matching TRBD1 (6 bases). This CDR3 spans 14 amino acids. The germline CDR1 and CDR2 sequences are SGHTA and FQGNSA. Trimming removed 5 bases from V and 3 bases from J, with 13 bases in between.

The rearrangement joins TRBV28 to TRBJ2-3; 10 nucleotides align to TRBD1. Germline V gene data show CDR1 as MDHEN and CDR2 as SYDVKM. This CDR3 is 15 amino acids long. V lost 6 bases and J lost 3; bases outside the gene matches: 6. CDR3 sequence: CASRHPGQGTDTQYF. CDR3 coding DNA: TGTGCCAGCAGGCACCCGGGACAGGGGACAGATACGCAGTATTTT.

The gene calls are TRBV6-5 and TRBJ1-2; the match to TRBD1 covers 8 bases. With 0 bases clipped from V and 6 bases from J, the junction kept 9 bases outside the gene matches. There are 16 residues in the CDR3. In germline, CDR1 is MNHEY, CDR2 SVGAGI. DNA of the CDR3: TGTGCCAGCAGTTACTCCGGGACAGGCCTCCGGGATGGCTACACCTTC. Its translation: CASSYSGTGLRDGYTF.

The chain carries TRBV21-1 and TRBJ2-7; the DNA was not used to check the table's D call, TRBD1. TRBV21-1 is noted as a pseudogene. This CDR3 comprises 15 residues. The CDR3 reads CASSKVARPTYEQYF. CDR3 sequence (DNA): TGTGCCAGCAGCAAAGTTGCCAGGCCAACCTACGAGCAGTACTTC.

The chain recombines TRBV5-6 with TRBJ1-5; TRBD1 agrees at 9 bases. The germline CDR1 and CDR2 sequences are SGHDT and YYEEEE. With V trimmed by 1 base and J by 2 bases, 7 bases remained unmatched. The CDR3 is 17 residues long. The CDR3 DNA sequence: TGTGCCAGCAGCTTGTATGGACAGGGGTTTGGCAATCAGCCCCAGCATTTT. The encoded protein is CASSLYGQGFGNQPQHF.

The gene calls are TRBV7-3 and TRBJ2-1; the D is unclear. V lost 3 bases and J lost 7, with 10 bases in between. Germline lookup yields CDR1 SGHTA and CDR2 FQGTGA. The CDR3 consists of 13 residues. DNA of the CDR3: TGTGCCAGCAGCTTGGGCCCAGAAAATGAGCAGTTCTTC. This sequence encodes CASSLGPENEQFF.

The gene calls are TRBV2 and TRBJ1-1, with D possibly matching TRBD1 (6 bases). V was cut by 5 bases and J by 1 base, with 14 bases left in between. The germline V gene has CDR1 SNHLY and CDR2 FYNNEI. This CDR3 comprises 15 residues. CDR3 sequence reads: CASSLTRGWNTEAFF. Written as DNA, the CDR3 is TGTGCCAGCAGTCTTACCAGGGGATGGAACACTGAAGCTTTCTTT. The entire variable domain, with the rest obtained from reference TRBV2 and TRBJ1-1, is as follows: EPEVTQTPSHQVTQMGQEVILRCVPISNHLYFYWYRQILGQKVEFLVSFYNNEISEKSEIFDDQFSVERPDGSNFTLKIRSTKLEDSAMYFCASSLTRGWNTEAFFGQGTRLTVV.

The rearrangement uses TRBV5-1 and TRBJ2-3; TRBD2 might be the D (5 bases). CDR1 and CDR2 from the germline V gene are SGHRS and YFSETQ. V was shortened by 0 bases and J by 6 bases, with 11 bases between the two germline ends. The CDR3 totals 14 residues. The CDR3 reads CASSLVVPGDTQYF. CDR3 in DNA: TGCGCCAGCAGCTTGGTAGTGCCGGGGGATACGCAGTATTTT. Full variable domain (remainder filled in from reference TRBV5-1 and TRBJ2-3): KAGVTQTPRYLIKTRGQQVTLSCSPISGHRSVSWYQQTPGQGLQFLFEYFSETQRNKGNFPGRFSGRQFSNSRSEMNVSTLELGDSALYLCASSLVVPGDTQYFGPGTRLTVL.

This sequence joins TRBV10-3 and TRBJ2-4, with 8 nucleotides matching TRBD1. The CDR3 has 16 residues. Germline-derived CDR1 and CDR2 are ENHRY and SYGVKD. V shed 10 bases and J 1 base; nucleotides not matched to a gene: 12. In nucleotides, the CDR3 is TGTGCCACCCGACAGCCGGGACAGGAGGCCAAAAACATTCAGTACTTC. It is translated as CATRQPGQEAKNIQYF.

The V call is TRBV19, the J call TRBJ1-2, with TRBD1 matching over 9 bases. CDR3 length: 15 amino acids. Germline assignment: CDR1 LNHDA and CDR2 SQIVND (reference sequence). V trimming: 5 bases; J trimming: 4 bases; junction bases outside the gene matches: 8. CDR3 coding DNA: TGTGCCAGTAGTCCCCTAGGACAGGGGACCTATGGCTACACCTTC. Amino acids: CASSPLGQGTYGYTF.

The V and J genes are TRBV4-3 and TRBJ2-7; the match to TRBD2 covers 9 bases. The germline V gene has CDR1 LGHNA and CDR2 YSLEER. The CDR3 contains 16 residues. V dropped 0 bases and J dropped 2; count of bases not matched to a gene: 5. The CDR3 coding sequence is TGCGCCAGCAGCCAAGAACCTAGCGGGATAACCTACGAGCAGTACTTC. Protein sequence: CASSQEPSGITYEQYF.

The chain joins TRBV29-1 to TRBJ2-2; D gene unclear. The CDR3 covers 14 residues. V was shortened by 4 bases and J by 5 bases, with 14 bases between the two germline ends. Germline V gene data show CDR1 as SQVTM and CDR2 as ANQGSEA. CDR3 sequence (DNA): TGCAGCGTTGTTTCCCGGTCGGGTACCGGGGAGCTGTTTTTT. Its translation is CSVVSRSGTGELFF.

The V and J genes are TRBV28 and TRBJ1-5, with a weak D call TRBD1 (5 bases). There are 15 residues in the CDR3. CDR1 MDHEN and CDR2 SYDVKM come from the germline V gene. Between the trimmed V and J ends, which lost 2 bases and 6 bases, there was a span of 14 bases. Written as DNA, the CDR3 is TGTGCCAGCAGTTTAACCTGGGACGGGGGTCAGCCCCAGCATTTT. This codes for CASSLTWDGGQPQHF.

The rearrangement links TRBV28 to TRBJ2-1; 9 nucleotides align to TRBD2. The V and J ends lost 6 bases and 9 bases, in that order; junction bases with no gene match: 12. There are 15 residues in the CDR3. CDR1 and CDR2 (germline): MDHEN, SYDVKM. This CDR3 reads CASRQRLAVKGEQFF. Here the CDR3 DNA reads TGTGCCAGCAGACAAAGACTAGCGGTGAAGGGTGAGCAGTTCTTC.

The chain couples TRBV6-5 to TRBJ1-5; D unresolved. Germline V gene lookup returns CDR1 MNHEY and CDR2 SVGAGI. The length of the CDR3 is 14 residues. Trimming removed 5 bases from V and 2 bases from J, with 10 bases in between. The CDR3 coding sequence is TGTGCCAGCAGTACCACGGGTGGCAATCAGCCCCAGCATTTT. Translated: CASSTTGGNQPQHF.

CDR3 sequence (DNA): TGTGCCAGCAGCTCGCCAGGGGGTCCCTCCAATGAGCAGTTCTTC. Translation: CASSSPGGPSNEQFF. This chain connects TRBV7-9 to TRBJ2-1, with 7 bases matching TRBD1. After removal of 4 bases from V and 6 bases from J, the junction contained 9 bases not matched to a gene. This CDR3 has 15 amino acids. Germline V gives CDR1 SEHNR, CDR2 FQNEAQ (reference sequence). Using reference TRBV7-9 and TRBJ2-1 for the parts outside the CDR3, the full variable domain is DTGVSQNPRHKITKRGQNVTFRCDPISEHNRLYWYRQTLGQGPEFLTYFQNEAQLEKSRLLSDRFSAERPKGSFSTLEIQRTEQGDSAMYLCASSSPGGPSNEQFFGPGTRLTVL.

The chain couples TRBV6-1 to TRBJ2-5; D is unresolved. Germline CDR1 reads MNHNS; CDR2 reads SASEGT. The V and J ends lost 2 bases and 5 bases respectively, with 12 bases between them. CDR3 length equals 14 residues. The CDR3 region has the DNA TGTGCCAGCAGTGAATATAGGAGCTCGGAGACCCAGTACTTC. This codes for CASSEYRSSETQYF.

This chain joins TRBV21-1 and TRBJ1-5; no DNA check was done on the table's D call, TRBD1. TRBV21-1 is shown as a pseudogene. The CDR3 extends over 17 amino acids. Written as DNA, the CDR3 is TGTGCCAGCAGCAAAGTTAGGGGGTTACTCGGCAATCAGCCCCAGCATTTT. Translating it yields CASSKVRGLLGNQPQHF.

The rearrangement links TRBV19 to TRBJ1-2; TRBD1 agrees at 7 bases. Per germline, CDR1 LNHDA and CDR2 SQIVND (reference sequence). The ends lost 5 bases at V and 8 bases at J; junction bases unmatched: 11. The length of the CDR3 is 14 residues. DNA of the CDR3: TGTGCCAGTAGTCCGGGACAGCCTAATGGGGGCTACACCTTC. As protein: CASSPGQPNGGYTF.

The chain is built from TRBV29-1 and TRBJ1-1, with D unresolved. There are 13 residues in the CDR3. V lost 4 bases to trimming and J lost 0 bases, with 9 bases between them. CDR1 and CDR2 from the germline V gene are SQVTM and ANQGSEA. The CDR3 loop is CSVGISMNTEAFF. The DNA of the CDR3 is TGCAGCGTTGGCATCAGTATGAACACTGAAGCTTTCTTT. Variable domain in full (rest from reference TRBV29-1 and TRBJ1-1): SAVISQKPSRDICQRGTSLTIQCQVDSQVTMMFWYRQQPGQSLTLIATANQGSEATYESGFVIDKFPISRPNLTFSTLTVSNMSPEDSSIYLCSVGISMNTEAFFGQGTRLTVV.